The 22 T cell receptor beta chains listed next were all sequenced from one sample in a study of T-cell memory formation after mild COVID-19. MiXCR was run by TCRdb on the 5' RACE reads, yielding one entry per CDR3 protein. There are 85,000 to 130,000 distinct CDR3 sequences in the sample; over 15% occur only once, and 25% to 35% lies in the top ten. The material sequenced was PBMCs or a T cell subset sorted from them (not recorded which). These receptors were collected from an adult woman who had mild COVID-19 (a few samples of this study predate the infection). Cell type and time point are not known.

This clonotype showed up just once. The V and J genes are TRBV7-9 and TRBJ1-1; D gene unclear. The germline CDR1 and CDR2 sequences are SEHNR and FQNEAQ (reference sequence). V lost 2 bases to trimming and J lost 8 bases, with 9 bases between them. The CDR3 extends over 12 amino acids. The DNA of the CDR3 is TGTGCCAGCAGCTTAAAGGTGACCGAAGCTTTCTTT. Translation: CASSLKVTEAFF.

This clonotype is labeled as medium-sized. The gene calls are TRBV7-9 and TRBJ2-7; 8 bases align to TRBD1. J was trimmed by 3 bases and V by 5 bases; bases with no gene match: 6. The CDR3 is 14 amino acids. The germline V gene encodes CDR1 SEHNR and CDR2 FQNEAQ (reference sequence). The DNA of the CDR3 is TGTGCCAGCAGCCACCGGGACAGGAACTACGAGCAGTACTTC. Its translation: CASSHRDRNYEQYF.

There are a few counts of this clonotype. The CDR3 DNA sequence: TGCAGCGTTGAACTAGCCCCGTACGAGCAGTACTTC. Protein product: CSVELAPYEQYF. The chain couples TRBV29-1 to TRBJ2-7, with D perhaps matching TRBD2 (5 bases). The CDR3 spans 12 residues. Germline-derived CDR1 and CDR2 are SQVTM and ANQGSEA. Trimming took off 2 bases at V and 4 bases at J, with 9 bases between the two ends.

This clonotype was seen many times. The J gene is TRBJ1-6, the V gene TRBV15; D is unresolved. CDR1 is LNHNV and CDR2 is YYDKDF in the germline V gene (reference sequence). Trimming removed 3 bases from V and 3 bases from J, with 9 bases in between. This CDR3 spans 15 amino acids. The CDR3 sequence is CATSSRQGYNSPLHF. CDR3 DNA: TGTGCCACCAGCAGCCGACAAGGCTATAATTCACCCCTCCACTTT.

This clonotype has just a few counts. This chain links TRBV9 with TRBJ2-7; D might be TRBD1 or TRBD2, each matching 6 bases. Trimming removed 4 bases at V and 9 bases at J, with 23 bases between. Germline V lookup: CDR1 SGDLS, CDR2 YYNGEE. The length of the CDR3 is 15 residues. The CDR3: CASSQGEYREAAQYF. The CDR3 nucleotides read TGTGCCAGCAGCCAGGGAGAGTACAGGGAGGCGGCGCAGTACTTC.

This clonotype was detected only a few times. This chain joins TRBV24-1 and TRBJ2-1; 12 bases match TRBD2. The germline V gene encodes CDR1 KGHDR and CDR2 SFDVKD. The CDR3 totals 19 residues. The junction had 9 bases not matched to a gene; V was cut back by 0 bases and J by 4 bases. CDR3 DNA: TGTGCCACCAGTGATTTGCGCCAGACTAGCGGGGGCCTTTACAATGAGCAGTTCTTC. Translation: CATSDLRQTSGGLYNEQFF.

The J gene is TRBJ1-1, the V gene TRBV11-1; maybe TRBD1 (5 bases). Germline V gene data show CDR1 as SGHAT and CDR2 as FQDESV (reference sequence). The germline V and J ends were trimmed by 2 bases and 6 bases, with 13 bases remaining between them. The CDR3 loop spans 14 amino acids. In DNA, the CDR3 is TGTGCCAGCAGCTTAACTGACCGGGGGGCTGAAGCTTTCTTT. Encoded protein: CASSLTDRGAEAFF.

This clonotype has a handful of counts. This chain uses TRBV5-5 with TRBJ2-7; maybe TRBD2 (6 bases). Deletions cut 4 bases from V and 5 bases from J, with 13 bases between. The germline CDR1 and CDR2 sequences are SGHKS and YYEKEE (reference sequence). This CDR3 has 13 amino acids. The CDR3 DNA is TGTGCCAGCAGCCCTGGGTGGAGGGACGAGCAGTACTTC. Amino acids: CASSPGWRDEQYF.

CDR3 DNA sequence: TGCAGCGTTGAATTCGGACAGGGCTATGGCTACACCTTC. This sequence encodes CSVEFGQGYGYTF. The chain couples TRBV29-1 to TRBJ1-2, with 8 nucleotides matching TRBD1. Germline-derived CDR1 and CDR2 are SQVTM and ANQGSEA. The junction had 3 bases not matched to a gene; V was cut back by 2 bases and J by 4 bases. There are 13 residues in the CDR3.

In this sample, this clonotype turned up a few times. This sequence joins TRBV4-3 and TRBJ1-1; TRBD1 matches 7 bases. Germline assignment: CDR1 LGHNA and CDR2 YSLEER. Trimming at V came to 0 bases and at J to 3 bases, leaving 4 bases not matched to a gene. This CDR3 region has 15 residues. This CDR3 is CASSQEHRGDTEAFF. For the CDR3, the DNA is TGCGCCAGCAGCCAAGAGCACAGGGGAGACACTGAAGCTTTCTTT.

There are a few counts of this clonotype. The chain combines TRBV11-2 with TRBJ2-5, with 7 bases aligning to TRBD1. Per the germline V gene, CDR1 is SGHAT and CDR2 is FQNNGV. This CDR3 is built from 15 residues. The V gene end was trimmed by 9 bases and the J gene end by 2 bases; junction bases not matched to a gene: 12. CDR3 region: CASAQGDSLQETQYF. The CDR3 DNA sequence: TGTGCCAGTGCGCAGGGGGACAGCCTGCAAGAGACCCAGTACTTC.

This clonotype turned up a few times. The CDR3 DNA sequence: TGTGCCAGCAGCTTGAGCACGCTAGTTGGAGGTGAGCAGTTCTTC. It codes for CASSLSTLVGGEQFF. The chain carries TRBV7-2 and TRBJ2-1; the D gene is possibly TRBD2 (5 bases). Trimming stripped 3 bases from V and 9 bases from J, with 18 bases between. This CDR3 contains 15 residues. In germline, CDR1 is SGHTA, CDR2 FQGNSA.

The chain combines TRBV7-8 with TRBJ1-3; 11 nucleotides agree with TRBD1. Germline-derived CDR1 and CDR2 are SGHVS and FQNEAQ. The CDR3 is made up of 17 amino acids. J gave up 1 base and V 3 bases, and 5 bases lay outside the gene matches. CDR3 DNA sequence: TGTGCCAGCAGCTTTCACGGACAGGGGGCTTCTGGAAACACCATATATTTT. Translation: CASSFHGQGASGNTIYF.

In this sample, this clonotype turned up many times. The genes are TRBV5-1 and TRBJ2-1; 7 nucleotides line up with TRBD2. Per the germline V gene, CDR1 is SGHRS and CDR2 is YFSETQ. The CDR3 sequence is 15 residues long. Unmatched junction bases numbered 7, after V lost 1 base and J lost 6 bases. CDR3 sequence: CASSLRWEGGNEQFF. CDR3 in DNA: TGCGCCAGCAGCTTGAGGTGGGAGGGCGGCAATGAGCAGTTCTTC.

Here the CDR3 DNA reads TGTGCCAGCAGCCAAAATAACCCGAACACTGAAGCTTTCTTT. Encoded protein: CASSQNNPNTEAFF. V is TRBV16 and J is TRBJ1-1, with D uncertain. Trimming took 2 bases from V and 1 from J, leaving 8 bases between them. The CDR3 spans 14 residues. In germline, CDR1 is KGHSY, CDR2 FQNENV.

This chain uses TRBV9 with TRBJ2-2, with D perhaps TRBD1 or TRBD2 (5 bases each). Deletions cut 0 bases from V and 7 bases from J, with 10 bases between. Germline assignment: CDR1 SGDLS and CDR2 YYNGEE. The CDR3 runs to 14 residues. The CDR3 protein is CASSVAGTYGELFF. The CDR3 DNA sequence: TGTGCCAGCAGCGTAGCGGGGACCTACGGGGAGCTGTTTTTT.

This chain links TRBV6-6 with TRBJ1-4; D is unclear. In germline, CDR1 is MNHNY, CDR2 SVGAGI (reference sequence). Trimming removed 2 bases at V and 5 bases at J, with 6 bases between. This CDR3 region has 13 residues. The CDR3 spells CASSYAENEKLFF. Here the CDR3 DNA reads TGTGCCAGCAGTTACGCGGAGAATGAAAAACTGTTTTTT.

This clonotype was observed a handful of times. This sequence joins TRBV20-1 and TRBJ2-2; D ambiguous. The CDR3 extends over 15 amino acids. Germline-derived CDR1 and CDR2 are DFQATT and SNEGSKA (reference sequence). The V end lost 1 base, the J end lost 6 bases, and 15 bases lay between the germline ends. The CDR3 DNA follows: TGCAGTGCTAGAGTGACCCCAGATGGGGCCGGGGAGCTGTTTTTT. This translates into CSARVTPDGAGELFF.

This clonotype has just a few counts. This sequence joins TRBV6-1 and TRBJ2-7, with 7 bases lining up with TRBD2. Looked up from germline, CDR1 is MNHNS and CDR2 is SASEGT. With V trimmed by 3 bases and J by 2 bases, 4 bases remained unmatched. The CDR3 length is 14 residues. The CDR3 loop is CASSERERPYEQYF. The CDR3 DNA sequence: TGTGCCAGCAGTGAGCGGGAGCGTCCCTACGAGCAGTACTTC.

This clonotype was detected ten times or more. The V and J genes are TRBV7-9 and TRBJ2-1; 10 nucleotides agree with TRBD2. Germline CDR1 reads SEHNR; CDR2 reads FQNEAQ (reference sequence). Trimming cost V 5 bases and J 0 bases; bases outside gene matches: 4. The CDR3 covers 16 residues. The CDR3 DNA is TGTGCCAGCAGCCCTCCTAGCGGGAGCTCCTACAATGAGCAGTTCTTC. Its translation is CASSPPSGSSYNEQFF.

This clonotype has a handful of counts. The CDR3 sequence: CASSREANTGELFF. The CDR3 DNA reads as TGCGCCAGCAGCCGAGAGGCGAACACCGGGGAGCTGTTTTTT. This chain links TRBV4-1 with TRBJ2-2; D remains ambiguous. Germline V gives CDR1 MGHRA, CDR2 YSYEKL. This CDR3 spans 14 amino acids. V dropped 4 bases and J dropped 0 bases, with 6 bases sitting between them.

CDR3 loop: CASSLGSTIYEQYF. The CDR3 DNA sequence: TGTGCCAGCAGTTTAGGATCCACGATCTACGAGCAGTACTTC. The chain is built from TRBV27 and TRBJ2-7; unclear D gene. V was clipped by 2 bases and J by 3 bases, with 11 bases between them. Germline lookup yields CDR1 MNHEY and CDR2 SMNVEV (reference sequence). The CDR3 extends over 14 amino acids.